The T cell receptor beta chain described here comes from a study of shared clonotypes between healthy human individuals. The study drew its donors from healthy HIV-negative adults without recent acute infections or vaccinations. Nashville, Tennessee was home to all donors, each a Caucasian adult. The CDR3 is 15 residues long. Germline V lookup: CDR1 KGHSY, CDR2 FQNENV. The V end lost 2 bases, the J end lost 8 bases, and 15 bases lay between the germline ends. Once extracted for a subset, genomic DNA was divided evenly among several immunoSEQ plates. The assay was immunoSEQ multiplex PCR, and TCRdb's table has in-frame clones only and misses some. The repertoire consists of some 480,000 clones, with 79% occurring once and the leading ten covering about 12%.

The rearrangement joins TRBV16 to TRBJ1-4; D ambiguous. The TCR comes from a woman aged 40 to 55 in good health. Some clones in this sample may be carry-over from other donors' samples. The sample was PBMCs. The chain's CDR3 is CASSQMRRVREKLFF. The DNA for the CDR3 is TGTGCCAGCAGCCAAATGCGGAGGGTTCGCGAAAAACTGTTTTTT. Filled out from reference TRBV16 and TRBJ1-4, the complete variable domain reads GEEVAQTPKHLVRGEGQKAKLYCAPIKGHSYVFWYQQVLKNEFKFLISFQNENVFDETGMPKERFSAKCLPNSPCSLEIQATKLEDSAVYFCASSQMRRVREKLFFGSGTQLSVL.